Listed here are 28 T cell receptor beta chains from one sample, sequenced in a study of blood T cell repertoires in acute mononucleosis (dated by TCRdb to the early 2020s). The sample's time point label is to be understood as: acute infectious mononucleosis, at clinical presentation within 2 weeks of symptom onset (visit 1). Library construction relied on the immunoSEQ multiplex PCR assay. Entries here come from immuneACCESS through TCRdb and include only in-frame sequences with V and J called. Some clones fail to appear in such tables; in the studies checked, an unresolved V gene covers under half of the shortfall, and the cause of the remainder is unknown. The sample records under 9,500 clones, less than 30% of which are singletons. 25% to 30% of the sample lies in the top ten. The material was EBV YVL epitope tetramer+ CD8+ T cells sorted from PBMCs, obtained during acute infectious mononucleosis. Sample cell subset or site, as interpreted from the label and publication: CD8 T cells binding a tetramer with EBV BRLF1 109-117 peptide (YVL-BR). The source of these receptors is a woman younger than 35 with infectious mononucleosis caused by EBV.

The chain uses TRBV25-1 and TRBJ2-5, with 7 bases aligning to TRBD1. Germline V gene sequence: CDR1 MGHDK, CDR2 SYGVNS. Losses at the gene ends were 7 bases for V and 1 base for J; bases not matched to a gene: 3. The CDR3 sequence is 13 residues long. The CDR3: CASTRQGQETQYF. Written as DNA, the CDR3 is TGTGCCAGCACACGACAGGGCCAAGAGACCCAGTACTTC.

The rearrangement joins TRBV29-1 to TRBJ2-1; D is ambiguous. V lost 4 bases and J lost 9, with 13 bases in between. CDR1 is SQVTM and CDR2 is ANQGSEA in the germline V gene. CDR3 size: 12 residues. CDR3 in DNA: TGCAGCGTTGGGCAGGCCCTTTTTGAGCAGTTCTTC. Protein sequence: CSVGQALFEQFF.

The chain has TRBV7-3 and TRBJ2-3; weak D call: TRBD2 (5 bases). Germline values: CDR1 SGHTA, CDR2 FQGTGA. V was cut by 1 base and J by 3 bases, with 14 bases left in between. The CDR3 consists of 16 residues. The CDR3 DNA sequence: TGTGCCAGCAGCTTAATCTTAGGTGGGAGTACAGATACGCAGTATTTT. Translating it yields CASSLILGGSTDTQYF.

This clone showed up just a few times. A far larger clone is just one base off, so this is likely a read error. V gene TRBV27 combines with J gene TRBJ2-7; TRBD1 is a possible D gene (5 bases). Germline-derived CDR1 and CDR2 are MNHEY and SMNVEV (reference sequence). V was shortened by 6 bases and J by 5 bases, with 20 bases between the two germline ends. The CDR3 covers 15 residues. The CDR3 is CASSATDSRHDEQYF. CDR3 in DNA: TGTGCCAGCAGCGCCACTGACAGCCGGCATGACGAGCAGTACTTC.

This clone was counted many times. The gene calls are TRBV11-3 and TRBJ2-3; perhaps TRBD1 as D (6 bases). Germline values: CDR1 SGHNT, CDR2 YENEEA. CDR3 length equals 16 residues. V was clipped by 2 bases and J by 0 bases, with 12 bases between them. CDR3 DNA: TGTGCCAGCAGCTTACTGGGGGCGGCTAGCACAGATACGCAGTATTTT. Its protein product is CASSLLGAASTDTQYF.

This clone was counted only a few times. The gene calls are TRBV7-3 and TRBJ2-5; 7 nucleotides match TRBD1. Per germline, CDR1 SGHTA and CDR2 FQGTGA. Trimming cost V 6 bases and J 5 bases; bases outside gene matches: 12. The CDR3 is 15 residues long. The CDR3 here is CASSSLTGSGETQYF. The CDR3 DNA reads as TGTGCCAGCAGTTCATTGACAGGGTCTGGGGAGACCCAGTACTTC.

This clone was counted between two and nine times. With a far larger clone one base away, a read error is the likely cause. Other DNA sequences in the sample encode the same CDR3. This chain joins TRBV7-3 and TRBJ2-1, with TRBD2 matching over 10 bases. Trimming took 5 bases from V and 4 from J; bases not matched to a gene: 5. The CDR3 loop spans 15 amino acids. Germline values: CDR1 SGHTA, CDR2 FQGTGA. In DNA, the CDR3 is TGTGCCAGCAGCCTCCTAGCGGGAGATTACAATGAGCAGTTCTTC. Protein product: CASSLLAGDYNEQFF.

The chain recombines TRBV15 with TRBJ2-7; D perhaps matches TRBD1 (7 bases). Trimming cost V 4 bases and J 0 bases, with 16 bases left between them. This CDR3 spans 16 amino acids. CDR1 LNHNV and CDR2 YYDKDF come from the germline V gene (reference sequence). This chain's CDR3 is CATSKRGQGGSYEQYF. CDR3 sequence (DNA): TGTGCCACCAGCAAAAGGGGGCAGGGGGGCTCCTACGAGCAGTACTTC.

A few counts support this clone. The chain combines TRBV5-4 with TRBJ2-3; D gene uncertain. Between the trimmed V and J ends, which lost 4 bases and 2 bases, there was a span of 11 bases. Germline CDR1 and CDR2: SGHNT and YYREEE (reference sequence). The CDR3 covers 14 residues. CDR3 DNA sequence: TGTGCCAGCAGCCCCGGAACACACACAGATACGCAGTATTTT. The encoded protein is CASSPGTHTDTQYF.

The chain is built from TRBV28 and TRBJ2-1; D is uncertain. The CDR3 extends over 13 amino acids. V lost 8 bases to trimming and J lost 7 bases, with 15 bases between them. Germline assignment: CDR1 MDHEN and CDR2 SYDVKM. CDR3 amino acids: CASGVLPGNEQFF. The DNA of the CDR3 is TGTGCCAGCGGCGTTCTGCCCGGGAATGAGCAGTTCTTC.

Many counts were recorded for this clone. The V call is TRBV11-2, the J call TRBJ2-1, with 11 positions matching TRBD2. Germline CDR1 SGHAT, CDR2 FQNNGV. Trimming removed 5 bases from V and 0 bases from J; junction bases left unmatched: 6. CDR3 length: 17 residues. CDR3 protein: CASSTLSGGGSYNEQFF. Here the CDR3 DNA reads TGTGCCAGCAGCACCCTTAGCGGGGGGGGCTCCTACAATGAGCAGTTCTTC. The full variable domain, completed using reference TRBV11-2 and TRBJ2-1, is EAGVAQSPRYKIIEKRQSVAFWCNPISGHATLYWYQQILGQGPKLLIQFQNNGVVDDSQLPKDRFSAERLKGVDSTLKIQPAKLEDSAVYLCASSTLSGGGSYNEQFFGPGTRLTVL.

In the case of this clone: Relative to the germline gene, one junction end is altered; a read error may explain this. V is TRBV27 and J is TRBJ2-7, with a weak D call TRBD1 (6 bases). The germline CDR1 and CDR2 sequences are MNHEY and SMNVEV (reference sequence). CDR3 length: 16 amino acids. The DNA of the CDR3 is TGTGCCAGCAGCTTATGGGTGGGGACATTTCCCTACGAGCAGTACTTC. Translation gives CASSLWVGTFPYEQYF.

This clone was seen more than once but under ten times. CDR3 DNA: TGTGCCAGCAGCCCACTAGCGGGAGGCTCCTACAATGAGCAGTTCTTC. This sequence encodes CASSPLAGGSYNEQFF. The genes are TRBV7-9 and TRBJ2-1; 12 bases align to TRBD2. In germline, CDR1 is SEHNR, CDR2 FQNEAQ (reference sequence). After removal of 5 bases from V and 0 bases from J, the junction contained 2 bases not matched to a gene. The CDR3 contains 16 residues.

This clone was seen more than once but under ten times. Different DNA sequences within this sample yield the same CDR3. The chain uses TRBV5-4 and TRBJ2-5; 9 nucleotides align to TRBD1. V was pared by 0 bases and J by 4 bases, with 7 bases of the junction left unmatched. Germline CDR1 reads SGHNT; CDR2 reads YYREEE (reference sequence). The CDR3 is 16 amino acids. This CDR3 is CASSLDLGQGGETQYF. In DNA, the CDR3 is TGTGCCAGCAGCTTGGATCTGGGACAGGGTGGAGAGACCCAGTACTTC.

This sequence joins TRBV25-1 and TRBJ1-2; D perhaps matches TRBD1 (5 bases). Germline V gives CDR1 MGHDK, CDR2 SYGVNS. This CDR3 is built from 14 residues. V was pared by 5 bases and J by 0 bases, with 10 bases between. CDR3 coding DNA: TGTGCCAGCAGTCCGACAGTAGCTAACTATGGCTACACCTTC. This encodes CASSPTVANYGYTF.

The chain joins TRBV7-6 to TRBJ1-1; unclear D gene. Germline V lookup: CDR1 SGHVS, CDR2 FNYEAQ. V dropped 1 base and J dropped 1 base, with 10 bases sitting between them. The CDR3 is made up of 15 amino acids. DNA of the CDR3: TGTGCCAGCAGCTTAGTTGTAGGAAAGAACACTGAAGCTTTCTTT. Residues: CASSLVVGKNTEAFF.

This chain connects TRBV23-1 to TRBJ2-5; TRBD1 aligns across 8 bases. TRBV23-1 is an open reading frame, and its role is uncertain. V was clipped by 6 bases and J by 4 bases; unmatched bases: 10. CDR3 size: 15 residues. The chain's CDR3 is CASRRQGKERETQYF. The CDR3 region has the DNA TGCGCCAGCAGAAGACAGGGGAAAGAGAGAGAGACCCAGTACTTC.

In its sample, this clone was seen many times. The chain carries TRBV7-4 and TRBJ2-7, with TRBD1 identical over 8 bases. CDR3 length: 15 amino acids. The V and J ends lost 5 bases and 5 bases, in that order; junction bases with no gene match: 11. Germline assignment: CDR1 SGHVT and CDR2 SQSDAQ. The CDR3 bases are TGTGCCAGCAGCCAAACCCCGACAGGGGCGGACGAGCAGTACTTC. Translation: CASSQTPTGADEQYF.

CDR3 region: CASSYQQGSGGYTF. As DNA, the CDR3 is TGTGCCAGCAGTTACCAACAGGGGAGTGGTGGCTACACCTTC. The chain combines TRBV28 with TRBJ1-2, with TRBD1 identical over 7 bases. Trimming took 4 bases from V and 7 from J; bases not matched to a gene: 9. The CDR3 covers 14 residues. Germline values: CDR1 MDHEN, CDR2 SYDVKM.

This chain links TRBV13 with TRBJ2-5, with 9 bases lining up with TRBD1. Germline values: CDR1 PRHDT, CDR2 FYEKMQ (reference sequence). The length of the CDR3 is 16 residues. The junction had 13 bases not matched to a gene; V was cut back by 3 bases and J by 8 bases. The CDR3: CASSFGGTGSGETQYF. Here the CDR3 DNA reads TGTGCCAGCAGCTTCGGCGGGACAGGGTCTGGGGAAACCCAGTACTTC.

This clone was picked up a small number of times. It may be a read error: a sequence one base away is much more abundant. This chain joins TRBV25-1 and TRBJ2-1; 9 bases line up with TRBD2. Germline CDR1 reads MGHDK; CDR2 reads SYGVNS. This CDR3 comprises 15 residues. The J segment lost 12 bases and the V segment lost 6 bases, leaving 15 bases of the junction unmatched. CDR3 sequence reads: CASSFGSGSPQGQFF. The CDR3 nucleotides read TGTGCCAGCAGCTTTGGTAGCGGGAGCCCCCAGGGGCAGTTCTTC. Variable domain in full (rest from reference TRBV25-1 and TRBJ2-1): EADIYQTPRYLVIGTGKKITLECSQTMGHDKMYWYQQDPGMELHLIHYSYGVNSTEKGDLSSESTVSRIRTEHFPLTLESARPSHTSQYLCASSFGSGSPQGQFFGPGTRLTVL.

This clone has more than one count but fewer than ten. The genes are TRBV28 and TRBJ2-7; 8 bases match TRBD2. This CDR3 is built from 14 residues. CDR1 is MDHEN and CDR2 is SYDVKM in the germline V gene. With V trimmed by 5 bases and J by 3 bases, 6 bases remained unmatched. CDR3 loop: CASSVTGGHYEQYF. CDR3 coding DNA: TGTGCCAGCAGTGTGACGGGGGGGCACTACGAGCAGTACTTC.

The gene calls are TRBV6-5 and TRBJ2-1; D is uncertain. CDR1 is MNHEY, CDR2 SVGAGI, per germline. V was trimmed by 8 bases and J by 7 bases, leaving 15 bases between them. The CDR3 length is 13 residues. Here the CDR3 reads CASGVLPGNEQFF. CDR3 bases: TGTGCCAGCGGCGTTCTGCCCGGGAATGAGCAGTTCTTC.

Only a few counts were recorded for this clone. A read error likely explains this, since a far larger clone differs by one base. This chain connects TRBV4-3 to TRBJ2-1, with 8 bases matching TRBD1. CDR3 length: 15 amino acids. The trim removed 6 bases at V and 10 bases at J, leaving 14 bases unmatched. CDR1 and CDR2 from the germline V gene are LGHNA and YSLEER. Written as DNA, the CDR3 is TGCGCCAGCAGTCCTGGACAGGGAAGCTCCTACGAGCAGTTCTTC. Translating gives CASSPGQGSSYEQFF.

This chain links TRBV7-8 with TRBJ2-7, with TRBD2 matching over 11 bases. CDR1 is SGHVS, CDR2 FQNEAQ, per germline. With V trimmed by 3 bases and J by 5 bases, 9 bases remained unmatched. The CDR3 loop spans 16 amino acids. The CDR3 reads CASSFPTSGSFDEQYF. The DNA for the CDR3 is TGTGCCAGCAGCTTCCCCACTAGCGGGAGTTTCGACGAGCAGTACTTC.

Of note for this clone: A much larger clone is a single base away; this may be a read error. The J gene is TRBJ1-1, the V gene TRBV5-6; D unresolved. The length of the CDR3 is 15 residues. The germline V and J ends were trimmed by 4 bases and 1 base, with 14 bases remaining between them. Germline V lookup: CDR1 SGHDT, CDR2 YYEEEE. DNA for the CDR3: TGTGCCAGCAGCCAAGCCCTCTCCGCGAACACTGAAGCTTTCTTT. It translates to CASSQALSANTEAFF.

A word on this clone: A clone one base away is much larger, so this may be a read error. The J gene is TRBJ2-7, the V gene TRBV5-6, with TRBD2 matching 7 bases. This CDR3 spans 14 amino acids. The germline gives CDR1 SGHDT, CDR2 YYEEEE. The CDR3 DNA reads as TGCGCCAGCAGCCAAGAATGGGGGGGCTACGAGCAGTACTTC. Translation gives CASSQEWGGYEQYF.

Comments on this clone: This sequence is one base from a far larger clone and is likely a read error. The chain couples TRBV28 to TRBJ2-1, with 14 bases lining up with TRBD2. From germline, CDR1 is MDHEN and CDR2 SYDVKM. The CDR3 spans 15 residues. The CDR3 DNA sequence: TGTGCCCGCAGGCCGACTAGCGGGGGGGGCATTGAGCAGTTCTTC. This encodes CARRPTSGGGIEQFF.